This T cell receptor beta chain originates from a study of T cell responses to AZD1222 COVID-19 vaccine. The study's findings and limits: Mapped onto spike, vaccine-associated CD4 TCRs spanned it and were dominant at 160-218 and 743-854. Reportedly, nearly half the spike-specific TCRs target unmutated variant regions. Just five to seven people given AZD1222 tested seropositive at baseline.

The V gene's germline CDR1 is SGHTA and CDR2 FQGNSA. The CDR3 covers 14 residues. V was trimmed by 2 bases and J by 6 bases, leaving 12 bases between them. As for this clone: Its antigen is unidentified.

Second-dose schedules of about 4 or about 12 weeks were combined. Only in-frame clones appear in the TCRdb table, and some are missing; sequencing was by immunoSEQ multiplex PCR. Among 100,000 or so clones listed, roughly 90% were seen once. The clonotype comes from an adult who received the AZD1222 COVID-19 vaccine. Sequences were derived from peripheral blood, sampled 28 days after the second AZD1222 dose. J is TRBJ2-3 and V is TRBV7-2; possibly TRBD2 for D (6 bases). The chain's CDR3 is CASSLTTSLDTQYF. Written as DNA, the CDR3 is TGTGCCAGCAGCTTAACTACTAGCCTCGATACGCAGTATTTT.